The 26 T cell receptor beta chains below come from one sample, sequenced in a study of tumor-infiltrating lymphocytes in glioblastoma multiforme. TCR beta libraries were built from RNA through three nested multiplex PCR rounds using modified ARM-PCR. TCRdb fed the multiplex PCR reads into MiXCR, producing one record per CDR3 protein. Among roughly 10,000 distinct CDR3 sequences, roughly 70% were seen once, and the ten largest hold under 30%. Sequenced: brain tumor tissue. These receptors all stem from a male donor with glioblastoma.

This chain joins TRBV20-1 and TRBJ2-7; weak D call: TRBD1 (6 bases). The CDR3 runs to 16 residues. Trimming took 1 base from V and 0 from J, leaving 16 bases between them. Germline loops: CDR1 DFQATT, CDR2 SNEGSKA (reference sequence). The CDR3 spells CSARGQGSDSSYEQYF. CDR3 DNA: TGCAGTGCTAGAGGTCAGGGTTCGGACAGCTCCTACGAGCAGTACTTC.

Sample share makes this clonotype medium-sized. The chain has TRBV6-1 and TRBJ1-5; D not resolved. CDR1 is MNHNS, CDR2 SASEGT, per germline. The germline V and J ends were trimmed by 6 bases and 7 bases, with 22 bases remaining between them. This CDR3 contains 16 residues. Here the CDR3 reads CASSQKGGQAKQPQHF. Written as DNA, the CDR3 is TGTGCCAGCAGCCAGAAGGGCGGGCAGGCTAAACAGCCCCAGCATTTT.

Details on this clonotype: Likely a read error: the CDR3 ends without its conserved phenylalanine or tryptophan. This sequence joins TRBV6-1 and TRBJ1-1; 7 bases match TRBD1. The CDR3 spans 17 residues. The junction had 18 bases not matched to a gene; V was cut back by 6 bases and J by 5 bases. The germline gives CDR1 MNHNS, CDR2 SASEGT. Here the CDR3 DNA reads TGTGCCAGCAGCTACGGCACAGGGGTTGGGGTGTTGACTGAAGCTTTCATT. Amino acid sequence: CASSYGTGVGVLTEAFI.

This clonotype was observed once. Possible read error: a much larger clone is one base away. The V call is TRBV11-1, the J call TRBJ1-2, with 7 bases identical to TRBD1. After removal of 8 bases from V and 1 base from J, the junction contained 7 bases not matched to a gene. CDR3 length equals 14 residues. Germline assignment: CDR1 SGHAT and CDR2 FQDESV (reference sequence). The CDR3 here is CASGLDRLNYGYTF. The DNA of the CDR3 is TGTGCCAGCGGCCTGGACAGGCTTAACTATGGCTACACCTTC.

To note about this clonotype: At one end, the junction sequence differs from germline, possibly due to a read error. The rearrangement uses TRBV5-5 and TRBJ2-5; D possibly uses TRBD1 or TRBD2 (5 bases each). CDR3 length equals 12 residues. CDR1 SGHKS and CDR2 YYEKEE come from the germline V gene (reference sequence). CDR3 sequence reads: CASSLGDGTQYF. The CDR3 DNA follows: TGTGCCAGCAGCTTGGGGGACGGGACCCAATACTTC.

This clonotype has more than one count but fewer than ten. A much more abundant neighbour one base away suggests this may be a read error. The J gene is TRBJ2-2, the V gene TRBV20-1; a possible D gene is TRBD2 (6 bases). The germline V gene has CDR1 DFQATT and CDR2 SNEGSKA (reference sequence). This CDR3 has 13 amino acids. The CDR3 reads CSVSISNTGGLFF. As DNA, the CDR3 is TGCAGTGTATCGATTAGCAACACCGGGGGGCTGTTTTTT.

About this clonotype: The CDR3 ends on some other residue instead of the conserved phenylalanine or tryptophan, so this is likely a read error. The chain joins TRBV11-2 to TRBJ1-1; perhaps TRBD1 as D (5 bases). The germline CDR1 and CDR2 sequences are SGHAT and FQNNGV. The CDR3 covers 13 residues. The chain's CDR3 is CAGSQQVATKAFL. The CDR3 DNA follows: TGTGCCGGCAGCCAACAGGTGGCTACTAAAGCTTTCTTA.

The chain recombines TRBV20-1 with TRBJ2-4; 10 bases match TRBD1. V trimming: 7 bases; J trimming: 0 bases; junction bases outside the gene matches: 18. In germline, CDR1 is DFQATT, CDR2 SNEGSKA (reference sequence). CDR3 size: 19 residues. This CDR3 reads CSDRDPDRGIQKAKNIQYF. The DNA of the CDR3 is TGCAGTGATAGGGACCCGGACAGGGGGATTCAGAAAGCCAAAAACATTCAGTACTTC.

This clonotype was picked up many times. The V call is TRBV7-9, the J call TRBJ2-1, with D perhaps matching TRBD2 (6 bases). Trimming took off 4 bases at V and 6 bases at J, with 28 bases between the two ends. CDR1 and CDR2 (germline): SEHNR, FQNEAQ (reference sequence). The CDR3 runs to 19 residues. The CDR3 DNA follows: TGTGCCAGCAGCTCGACACCCGGGAGAATTCCAATGGGGCTCAATGAGCAGTTCTTC. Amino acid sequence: CASSSTPGRIPMGLNEQFF. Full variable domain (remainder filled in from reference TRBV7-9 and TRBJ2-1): DTGVSQNPRHKITKRGQNVTFRCDPISEHNRLYWYRQTLGQGPEFLTYFQNEAQLEKSRLLSDRFSAERPKGSFSTLEIQRTEQGDSAMYLCASSSTPGRIPMGLNEQFFGPGTRLTVL.

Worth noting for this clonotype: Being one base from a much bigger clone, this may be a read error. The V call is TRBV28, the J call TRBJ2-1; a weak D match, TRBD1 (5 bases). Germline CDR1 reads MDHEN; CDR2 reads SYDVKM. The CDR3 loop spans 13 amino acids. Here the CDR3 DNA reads TGTGCCAGAAGCGAACAGGTTAACAATGAGCGGTTCTTC. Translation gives CARSEQVNNERFF.

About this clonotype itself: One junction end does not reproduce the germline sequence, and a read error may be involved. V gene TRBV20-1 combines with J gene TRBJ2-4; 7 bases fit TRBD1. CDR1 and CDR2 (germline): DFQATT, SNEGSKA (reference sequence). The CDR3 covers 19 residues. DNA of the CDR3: TGCAGTGCTAGAGACCCGGACAGGAGGATTCGGAAAGCCAAAACCATTCAGAACTTC. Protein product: CSARDPDRRIRKAKTIQNF.

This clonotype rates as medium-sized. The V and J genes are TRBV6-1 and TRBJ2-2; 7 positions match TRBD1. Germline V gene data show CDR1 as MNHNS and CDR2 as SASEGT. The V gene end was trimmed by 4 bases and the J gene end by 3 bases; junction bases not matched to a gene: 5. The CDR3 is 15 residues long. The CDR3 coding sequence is TGTGCCAGCAGTGTAGGACAGGAGTACACCGGGGAGCTGTTTTTT. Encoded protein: CASSVGQEYTGELFF.

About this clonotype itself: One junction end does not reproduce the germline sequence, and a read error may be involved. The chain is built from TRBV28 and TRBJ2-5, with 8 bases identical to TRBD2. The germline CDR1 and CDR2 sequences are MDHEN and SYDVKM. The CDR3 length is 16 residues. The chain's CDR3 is CASSKPGLAGQETQHF. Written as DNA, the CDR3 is TGTGCCAGCAGTAAACCGGGATTAGCGGGACAAGAGACCCAGCACTTC.

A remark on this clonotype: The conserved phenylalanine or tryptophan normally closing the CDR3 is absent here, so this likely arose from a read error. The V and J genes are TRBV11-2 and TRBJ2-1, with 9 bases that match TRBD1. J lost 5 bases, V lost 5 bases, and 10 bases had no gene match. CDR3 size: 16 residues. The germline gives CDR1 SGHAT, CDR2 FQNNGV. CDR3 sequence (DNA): TGTGCCAGCAGCCGCGACAGGGGGAGGCTCAACAATGAGCAGTTCTTA. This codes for CASSRDRGRLNNEQFL.

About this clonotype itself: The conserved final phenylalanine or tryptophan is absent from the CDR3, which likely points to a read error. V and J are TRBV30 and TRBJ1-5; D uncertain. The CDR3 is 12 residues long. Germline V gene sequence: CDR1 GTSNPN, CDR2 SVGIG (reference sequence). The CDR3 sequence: CAWSVGNQPQHY. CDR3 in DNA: TGTGCCTGGAGTGTGGGTAATCAGCCTCAGCATTAT.

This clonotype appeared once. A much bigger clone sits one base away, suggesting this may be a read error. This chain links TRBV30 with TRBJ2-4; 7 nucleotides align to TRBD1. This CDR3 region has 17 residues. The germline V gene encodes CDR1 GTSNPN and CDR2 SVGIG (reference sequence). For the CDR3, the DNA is TGTGCCTGGAGCGCAGATCCGGGACAGCTAGCCGAAAACATTCAGTACTTC. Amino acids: CAWSADPGQLAENIQYF.

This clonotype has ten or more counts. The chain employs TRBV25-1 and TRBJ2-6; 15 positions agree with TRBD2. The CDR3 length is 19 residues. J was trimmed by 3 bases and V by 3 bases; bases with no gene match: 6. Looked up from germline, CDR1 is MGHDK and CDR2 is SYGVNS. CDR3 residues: CASSDNPGLAGGGANVLTF. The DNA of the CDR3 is TGTGCCAGCAGTGACAACCCGGGACTAGCGGGAGGTGGGGCCAACGTCCTGACTTTC.

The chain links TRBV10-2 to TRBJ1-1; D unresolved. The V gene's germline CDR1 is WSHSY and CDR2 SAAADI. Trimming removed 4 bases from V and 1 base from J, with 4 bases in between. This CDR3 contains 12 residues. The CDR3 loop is CASSGGNTEAFF. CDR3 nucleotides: TGCGCCAGCAGTGGGGGGAACACTGAAGCTTTCTTT.

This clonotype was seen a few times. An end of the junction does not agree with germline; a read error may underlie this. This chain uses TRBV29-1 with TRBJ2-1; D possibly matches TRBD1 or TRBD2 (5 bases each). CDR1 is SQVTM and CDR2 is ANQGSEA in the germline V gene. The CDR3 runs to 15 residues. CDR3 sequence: CRVGPVGGSYNEQFF. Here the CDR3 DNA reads TGCAGGGTTGGGCCTGTTGGGGGCTCCTACAATGAGCAGTTCTTC.

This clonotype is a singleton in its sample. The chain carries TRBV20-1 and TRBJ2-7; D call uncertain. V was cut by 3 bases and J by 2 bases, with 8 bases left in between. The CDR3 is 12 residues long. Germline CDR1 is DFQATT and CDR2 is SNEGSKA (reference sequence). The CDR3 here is CSASPKAYEQYF. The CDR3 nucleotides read TGCAGTGCTAGCCCGAAGGCCTACGAGCAGTACTTC.

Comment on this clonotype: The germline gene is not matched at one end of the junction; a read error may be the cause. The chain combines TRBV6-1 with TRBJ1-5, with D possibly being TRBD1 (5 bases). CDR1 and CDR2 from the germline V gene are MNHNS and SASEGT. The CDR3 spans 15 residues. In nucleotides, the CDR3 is TGTGCCAGCAGTGCCGGGACTTTTAGCAATCAGCCCCAGCTTTTT. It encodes CASSAGTFSNQPQLF.

The CDR3: CSVLRDRRSDTQYF. CDR3 DNA sequence: TGCAGCGTCCTCCGAGACAGGAGGTCAGATACGCAGTATTTT. The gene calls are TRBV29-1 and TRBJ2-3; TRBD1 might be the D (6 bases). Trimming left V 6 bases short and J 4 bases short, with 17 bases between. From germline, CDR1 is SQVTM and CDR2 ANQGSEA. The CDR3 loop spans 14 amino acids.

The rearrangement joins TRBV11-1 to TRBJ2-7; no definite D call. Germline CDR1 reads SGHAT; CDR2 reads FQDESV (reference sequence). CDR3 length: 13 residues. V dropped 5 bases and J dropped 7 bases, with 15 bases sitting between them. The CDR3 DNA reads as TGTGCCAGCAGCCCTCGTCCGGGCGGTGAGCAGTACTTC. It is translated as CASSPRPGGEQYF.

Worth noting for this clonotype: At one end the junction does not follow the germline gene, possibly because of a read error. CDR3 residues: CSARAQGRNRDYSYTF. CDR3 DNA: TGCAGTGCTAGAGCCCAAGGGAGAAACAGGGACTATAGCTACACCTTC. The chain joins TRBV20-1 to TRBJ1-2, with D perhaps TRBD1 (6 bases). The V gene's germline CDR1 is DFQATT and CDR2 SNEGSKA (reference sequence). The CDR3 runs 16 residues.

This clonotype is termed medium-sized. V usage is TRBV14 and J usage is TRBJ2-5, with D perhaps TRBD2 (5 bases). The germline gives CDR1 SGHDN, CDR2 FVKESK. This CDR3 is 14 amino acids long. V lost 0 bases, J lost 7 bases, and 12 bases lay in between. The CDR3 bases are TGTGCCAGCAGCCAAGAACGGACTTGGGGGACCCAGTACTTC. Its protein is CASSQERTWGTQYF.

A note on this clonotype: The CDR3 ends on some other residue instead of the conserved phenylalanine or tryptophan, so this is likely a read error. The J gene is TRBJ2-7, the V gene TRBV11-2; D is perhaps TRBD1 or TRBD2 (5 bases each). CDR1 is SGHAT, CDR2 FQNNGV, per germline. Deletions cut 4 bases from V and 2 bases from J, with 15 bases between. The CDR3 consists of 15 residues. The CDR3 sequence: CASSWGWDGTYEQYS. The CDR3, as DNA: TGTGCCAGCAGCTGGGGCTGGGACGGAACCTACGAGCAGTACTCC.